The 27 T cell receptor beta chains listed next were all sequenced from one sample in a study of type 1 regulatory T cells. TCRdb recomputed calls from the reads with MiXCR, one row per CDR3 protein. The sample holds over 55,000 distinct CDR3 sequences; around 68% are singletons and the top ten take 7.6%. Their antigens remain unidentified. Source material: cultured T cells, either the whole culture or a sorted T cell fraction (not recorded which). Noted subset: Tr1-enriched cell product generated in vitro against host alloantigens. The receptors were gathered from a human donor in good health.

This chain uses TRBV7-9 with TRBJ2-3; TRBD1 aligns across 7 bases. The CDR3 is 16 residues long. J gave up 2 bases and V 5 bases, and 10 bases lay outside the gene matches. Germline V CDR1 and CDR2: SEHNR, FQNEAQ (reference sequence). In nucleotides, the CDR3 is TGTGCCAGCAGCCCTAGGGGGCAGTCAACCACAGATACGCAGTATTTT. It codes for CASSPRGQSTTDTQYF.

This clonotype was picked up one time. The chain carries TRBV12-5 and TRBJ2-7; possible D gene TRBD2, 7 bases. Germline V lookup: CDR1 LGHNT, CDR2 FRNRAP. The CDR3 is 12 amino acids. The V end was cut by 3 bases, the J end by 6 bases, with 9 bases between. CDR3: CASGFRGAEQYF. CDR3 nucleotide sequence: TGTGCTAGTGGTTTCCGGGGGGCCGAGCAGTACTTC.

This chain uses TRBV27 with TRBJ2-6; D gene unclear. Looked up from germline, CDR1 is MNHEY and CDR2 is SMNVEV (reference sequence). With 6 bases removed from V and 2 bases from J, the gap between germline ends came to 14 bases. The CDR3 runs 16 residues. In DNA, the CDR3 is TGTGCCAGCAGGCGCTTCGGTCTCACTGGGGCCAACGTCCTGACTTTC. The encoded protein is CASRRFGLTGANVLTF.

The rearrangement links TRBV27 to TRBJ2-3, with D possibly matching TRBD2 (6 bases). The germline V gene encodes CDR1 MNHEY and CDR2 SMNVEV (reference sequence). CDR3 length: 13 amino acids. Trimming shortened V by 5 bases and J by 4 bases, and 10 bases separated the two germline ends. The CDR3 DNA is TGTGCCAGCAGTAGCGCGGGGCCAGATACGCAGTATTTT. This codes for CASSSAGPDTQYF.

This clonotype was picked up a small number of times. This chain links TRBV20-1 with TRBJ2-1, with D perhaps being TRBD1 or TRBD2 (5 bases each). The CDR3 is 16 residues long. V lost 6 bases and J 7 bases, leaving 25 bases between the germline ends. Germline V lookup: CDR1 DFQATT, CDR2 SNEGSKA (reference sequence). The CDR3, as DNA: TGCAGTGCCCAAACCTGGGGGAGAGTGAATCGAAATGAGCAGTTCTTC. This encodes CSAQTWGRVNRNEQFF.

The chain employs TRBV29-1 and TRBJ2-1, with D unresolved. The CDR3 is 13 residues long. V dropped 4 bases and J dropped 8 bases, with 15 bases sitting between them. CDR1 and CDR2 (germline): SQVTM, ANQGSEA. The CDR3 bases are TGCAGCGTTGTGGTTCTCCCCGTCGATGAGCAGTTCTTC. Translated, it gives CSVVVLPVDEQFF.

V usage is TRBV7-6 and J usage is TRBJ2-1; D is perhaps TRBD1 (6 bases). V dropped 4 bases and J dropped 2 bases, with 21 bases sitting between them. The CDR3 is 18 residues long. Per germline, CDR1 SGHVS and CDR2 FNYEAQ. DNA for the CDR3: TGTGCCAGCAGCTCCCCCTTCCTCAGGGGTACGACCTACAATGAGCAGTTCTTC. Translated: CASSSPFLRGTTYNEQFF.

The chain recombines TRBV3-1 with TRBJ2-1; D is undetermined. V dropped 0 bases and J dropped 8 bases, with 5 bases sitting between them. Germline V gene data show CDR1 as LGHDT and CDR2 as YNNKEL (reference sequence). This CDR3 has 12 amino acids. The CDR3: CASSQDRYEQFF. In nucleotides, the CDR3 is TGTGCCAGCAGCCAAGATCGGTATGAGCAGTTCTTC.

J is TRBJ2-7 and V is TRBV4-1, with D unclear. The CDR3 runs to 15 residues. V lost 0 bases and J lost 2, with 11 bases in between. Germline CDR1 and CDR2: MGHRA and YSYEKL. This CDR3 reads CASSQESAKPYEQYF. The CDR3 coding sequence is TGCGCCAGCAGCCAAGAATCGGCAAAGCCCTACGAGCAGTACTTC.

The chain joins TRBV6-2 or TRBV6-3 to TRBJ2-1; TRBD2 is a possible D gene (6 bases). Germline loops: CDR1 MNHEY, CDR2 SVGEGT. V was shortened by 8 bases and J by 6 bases, with 11 bases between the two germline ends. The CDR3 length is 12 residues. CDR3 coding DNA: TGTGCCAGCGGGACTTTCACCAATGAGCAGTTCTTC. This translates into CASGTFTNEQFF.

The chain employs TRBV4-3 and TRBJ1-4, with D possibly being TRBD1 (5 bases). Germline values: CDR1 LGHNA, CDR2 YSLEER. The CDR3 totals 16 residues. Trimming removed 0 bases from V and 7 bases from J, with 15 bases in between. CDR3 coding DNA: TGCGCCAGCAGCCAAGAGTTAAGGGCAGGGTCTGAAAAACTGTTTTTT. It yields the protein CASSQELRAGSEKLFF.

This clonotype came up once. The rearrangement uses TRBV5-1 and TRBJ2-3; D possibly uses TRBD1 or TRBD2 (5 bases each). Germline CDR1 and CDR2: SGHRS and YFSETQ. The CDR3 sequence is 15 residues long. V was pared by 0 bases and J by 4 bases, with 12 bases between. CDR3 DNA: TGCGCCAGCAGCTTGGTCGGGGCAGGAGCAGATACGCAGTATTTT. This translates into CASSLVGAGADTQYF.

This chain joins TRBV15 and TRBJ2-2; D call uncertain. The CDR3 spans 14 residues. Germline CDR1 and CDR2: LNHNV and YYDKDF (reference sequence). The V end was cut by 4 bases, the J end by 0 bases, with 6 bases between. The CDR3 spells CATSNTANTGELFF. The CDR3, as DNA: TGTGCCACCAGCAACACCGCGAACACCGGGGAGCTGTTTTTT.

The chain recombines TRBV6-5 with TRBJ2-1, with D perhaps matching TRBD2 (7 bases). V gave up 2 bases and J gave up 5 bases, with 16 bases separating them. The CDR3 consists of 16 residues. The V gene's germline CDR1 is MNHEY and CDR2 SVGAGI. Written as DNA, the CDR3 is TGTGCCAGCAGTTACCATACGGGGGGCAAGGACAATGAGCAGTTCTTC. This gives the protein CASSYHTGGKDNEQFF.

The chain links TRBV20-1 to TRBJ2-1; 7 nucleotides match TRBD1. Germline loops: CDR1 DFQATT, CDR2 SNEGSKA (reference sequence). This CDR3 has 13 amino acids. V shed 3 bases, J shed 10 bases, and the junction held 9 bases outside the gene matches. This chain's CDR3 is CSARPGTVVEQFF. DNA of the CDR3: TGCAGTGCTAGGCCCGGGACAGTTGTCGAGCAGTTCTTC.

This chain links TRBV4-1 with TRBJ2-7, with D uncertain. In germline, CDR1 is MGHRA, CDR2 YSYEKL. V was clipped by 1 base and J by 7 bases, with 8 bases between them. The CDR3 is 12 amino acids. This CDR3 reads CASSQVSTEQYF. DNA of the CDR3: TGCGCCAGCAGCCAAGTTTCGACAGAGCAGTACTTC.

The V gene is TRBV10-3, the J gene TRBJ1-1; TRBD1 matches 11 bases. The CDR3 has 12 residues. Germline V lookup: CDR1 ENHRY, CDR2 SYGVKD. The ends lost 8 bases at V and 5 bases at J; junction bases unmatched: 1. CDR3: CAIGTGGTEAFF. DNA for the CDR3: TGTGCCATCGGGACAGGGGGAACTGAAGCTTTCTTT.

This clonotype was counted only a few times. The rearrangement uses TRBV5-1 and TRBJ1-1, with D perhaps TRBD1 (5 bases). V lost 4 bases, J lost 3 bases, and 16 bases lay in between. This CDR3 is 15 amino acids long. Per germline, CDR1 SGHRS and CDR2 YFSETQ. The CDR3 region is CASSNPGNRYTEAFF. Written as DNA, the CDR3 is TGCGCCAGCAGCAACCCAGGGAATCGGTACACTGAAGCTTTCTTT.

This clonotype was seen a handful of times. The chain uses TRBV3-1 and TRBJ2-7; 7 nucleotides agree with TRBD2. The CDR3 runs 14 residues. In germline, CDR1 is LGHDT, CDR2 YNNKEL (reference sequence). Trimming removed 6 bases from V and 3 bases from J; junction bases left unmatched: 8. CDR3 coding DNA: TGTGCCAGCAGTGAGCGGGATTATCTCTACGAGCAGTACTTC. Protein sequence: CASSERDYLYEQYF.

The chain is built from TRBV6-1 and TRBJ2-1; 8 bases map to TRBD1. V was pared by 5 bases and J by 7 bases, with 4 bases of the junction left unmatched. This CDR3 has 13 residues. Germline-derived CDR1 and CDR2 are MNHNS and SASEGT. DNA of the CDR3: TGTGCCAGCAGTTGGGACAGGCGTAATGAGCAGTTCTTC. Translation gives CASSWDRRNEQFF.

V usage is TRBV12-3 or TRBV12-4 and J usage is TRBJ1-2, with no clear D. The V end lost 5 bases, the J end lost 9 bases, and 19 bases lay between the germline ends. The CDR3 sequence is 14 residues long. As DNA, the CDR3 is TGTGCCAGCAGTCCAAACTGGCGGCCTCGGAGCTACACCTTC. Residues: CASSPNWRPRSYTF.

This clonotype was seen more than once but under ten times. The genes are TRBV7-2 and TRBJ1-1, with 7 positions matching TRBD1. After removal of 5 bases from V and 4 bases from J, the junction contained 7 bases not matched to a gene. The CDR3 covers 14 residues. Germline loops: CDR1 SGHTA, CDR2 FQGNSA. CDR3 amino acids: CASSPDRAVTEAFF. As DNA, the CDR3 is TGTGCCAGCAGCCCAGACAGGGCGGTCACTGAAGCTTTCTTT.

The CDR3 sequence: CASSQELQSSYEQYF. The CDR3 region has the DNA TGTGCCAGCAGCCAAGAATTACAAAGCTCCTACGAGCAGTACTTC. This chain links TRBV4-2 with TRBJ2-7; D is unclear. Trimming shortened V by 0 bases and J by 0 bases, and 9 bases separated the two germline ends. There are 15 residues in the CDR3. Per germline, CDR1 LGHNA and CDR2 YNFKEQ.

The chain has TRBV27 and TRBJ1-5, with unresolved D. Germline V gene sequence: CDR1 MNHEY, CDR2 SMNVEV (reference sequence). V shed 5 bases and J shed 2 bases, with 13 bases lying between them. This CDR3 is 15 amino acids long. The CDR3 sequence is CASSKDGQGNQPQHF. CDR3 nucleotides: TGTGCCAGCAGTAAGGACGGGCAGGGCAATCAGCCCCAGCATTTT.

The gene calls are TRBV3-1 and TRBJ2-2; D gene ambiguous. The CDR3 length is 12 residues. CDR1 is LGHDT and CDR2 is YNNKEL in the germline V gene (reference sequence). Trimming took 4 bases from V and 7 from J, leaving 7 bases between them. The CDR3 here is CASSPAVGELFF. The CDR3 DNA sequence: TGTGCCAGCAGCCCCGCGGTCGGGGAGCTGTTTTTT.

The CDR3 loop reads CASSRNQYDEQYF. Here the CDR3 DNA reads TGTGCCAGCAGCCGAAACCAGTATGACGAGCAGTACTTC. This chain uses TRBV3-1 with TRBJ2-7, with unresolved D. The CDR3 runs to 13 residues. Trimming left V 4 bases short and J 5 bases short, with 12 bases between. Germline CDR1 LGHDT, CDR2 YNNKEL (reference sequence).

This clonotype occurred a few times. The chain employs TRBV9 and TRBJ2-3, with 8 bases that match TRBD2. The ends lost 2 bases at V and 6 bases at J; junction bases unmatched: 8. This CDR3 spans 15 amino acids. CDR1 and CDR2 (germline): SGDLS, YYNGEE. The CDR3 DNA follows: TGTGCCAGCAGCGTGGTGGCGGGAGGAGGGGATACGCAGTATTTT. Protein sequence: CASSVVAGGGDTQYF.